This paragraph covers one TCR beta chain sequence. This sample stems from a study of blood T cell repertoires in COVID-19. Study-wide background: Sample material is recorded as cDNA or gDNA derived from T cells, B-cell-depleted T cells, or PBMCs.

CDR1 and CDR2 from the germline V gene are KGHSH and LQKENI. The CDR3 spans 17 residues. J was trimmed by 7 bases and V by 2 bases; bases with no gene match: 8. TCRdb keeps only in-frame clones here, not all; method: immunoSEQ multiplex PCR. The sample carries around 270,000 clones, around nine tenths recorded once. This receptor was taken from a man aged 35 to 55 who had recovered from COVID-19. The chain joins TRBV18 to TRBJ2-1, with TRBD2 identical over 13 bases. The sequenced sample was peripheral blood. This CDR3 is CASSPTSGGASINEQFF. DNA for the CDR3: TGTGCCAGCTCACCAACTAGCGGGGGGGCTAGCATAAATGAGCAGTTCTTC.